The clone carrying this T cell receptor (beta chain) was counted a single time. This entry belongs to a study of blood T cell repertoires in COVID-19. Study at large: T cells, B-cell-depleted T cells, or PBMCs provided the cDNA or gDNA that served as material.

This study enrolled people aged roughly 18 to 90 from about two dozen US geographic areas. Clinical histories supplied by participants themselves formed the basis of cohort assignment. Symptom resolution, clearance, or two negative PCRs marked donors in Cohort 3 as recovered. Method: immunoSEQ multiplex PCR; TCRdb's copy keeps in-frame clones and lacks some. This table holds about 180,000 clones, about 84% found once. The CDR3 totals 14 residues. Between the trimmed V and J ends, which lost 6 bases and 3 bases, there was a span of 14 bases. Germline V gene data show CDR1 as MDHEN and CDR2 as SYDVKM. The origin of this receptor is a woman in her twenties or thirties who had recovered from COVID-19. V is TRBV28 and J is TRBJ1-1, with D perhaps matching TRBD1 (6 bases). Sequencing was performed on PBMCs or T cells enriched from blood (not recorded which). Here the CDR3 DNA reads TGTGCCAGCAGAGCTATATCAGGGGACACTGAAGCTTTCTTT. It encodes CASRAISGDTEAFF.